What follows describes a single T cell receptor (beta chain). Its antigen is not known. The source of the sample is a study of pediatric ulcerative colitis. Findings and limits, study-wide: A couple of rectal clonotypes were found only in ulcerative colitis patients, all of them. Ulcerative colitis patients shared more blood-rectal clones than controls. Repertoires came from total lymphocyte DNA, not specific subsets.

One to two pinch biopsies were taken from the rectum during colonoscopy. The diagnostic colonoscopy in ulcerative colitis patients preceded any immunosuppressive treatment. Produced via immunoSEQ multiplex PCR; TCRdb's table is partial and in-frame only. This table holds more than 35,000 clones, roughly 72% found once. The receptor comes from a boy between 10 and 17 years old with moderate ulcerative colitis. Input material: gut tissue.

CDR3 sequence: CASSLLASGDEQFF. The CDR3 nucleotides are TGTGCCAGCAGTTTATTGGCCAGTGGGGATGAGCAGTTCTTC. V gene TRBV27 combines with J gene TRBJ2-1; the D is unclear. Germline CDR1 and CDR2: MNHEY and SMNVEV (reference sequence). This CDR3 region has 14 residues. Trimming removed 1 base from V and 8 bases from J, with 12 bases in between.